These T cell receptor beta chains were read from a single sample in a study of T-cell memory formation after mild COVID-19. TCRdb fed the 5' RACE reads into MiXCR, producing one record per CDR3 protein. The repertoire holds some 320,000 distinct CDR3 sequences, about 16% seen once, with under 25% in the top ten. The source material was PBMCs or a T cell subset sorted from them (not recorded which). The receptors here all came from a man aged 18 to 30 who had mild COVID-19 (a few samples of this study predate the infection). Cell type and time point are not known. CDR3s include the opening cysteine and the closing phenylalanine or tryptophan. A D gene is named only where the DNA matches it firmly. Rows give clone size only sometimes, using once, few, many, or a class for an expanded clone.

>TRBJ2-6|few|TRBV5-3|.
TGTGCCAGAAGCTTTAGAGGGCTCACTGGGGCCAACGTCCTGACTTTC
CARSFRGLTGANVLTF
>TRBJ2-7|few|TRBV6-2/TRBV6-3|.
TGTGCCAGCAGTTTCACAGCCTACGAGCAGTACTTC
CASSFTAYEQYF
>TRBJ2-4|many|TRBV20-1|.
TGCAGTGCTAGACCCATGGACCCTAATCATCTAGCCAAAAACATTCAGTACTTC
CSARPMDPNHLAKNIQYF
>TRBJ2-3|.|TRBV7-8|.
TGTGCCAGCATCGCGGGGACTAGCACAGATACGCAGTATTTT
CASIAGTSTDTQYF
>TRBJ2-1|many|TRBV5-4|TRBD1
TGTGCCAGCAGCTTGGGTACAGGGGACTACAATGAGCAGTTCTTC
CASSLGTGDYNEQFF
>TRBJ1-1|few|TRBV20-1|.
TGCAGTGCTGGGGCACAGGTCGTAAAGGGTGAAGCTTTCTTT
CSAGAQVVKGEAFF
>TRBJ1-2|.|TRBV15|.
TGTGCCACCAGCAGAGATAAGGGCAGGGGCTATGGCTACACCTTC
CATSRDKGRGYGYTF
>TRBJ2-5|.|TRBV10-2|TRBD2
TGCGCCAGCAGTGATGCGGGGGGTCTCCAAGAGACCCAGTACTTC
CASSDAGGLQETQYF
>TRBJ2-4|.|TRBV7-9|.
TGTGCCAGCGCTAGGGTTGGTGAAAACATTCAGTACTTC
CASARVGENIQYF
>TRBJ2-5|few|TRBV20-1|.
TGCAGTGCAGAGTCGGGGCGGATGAGGGAGACCCAGTACTTC
CSAESGRMRETQYF
>TRBJ2-1|.|TRBV28|.
TGTGCCAGCAGCCCCTCTCTGGGGCCCAATGAGCAGTTCTTC
CASSPSLGPNEQFF
>TRBJ2-1|once|TRBV24-1|.
TGTGCCACCAGCCCCCCGGGGGAGCAGTTCTTC
CATSPPGEQFF
>TRBJ2-1|.|TRBV2|.
TGTGCCAGCAGTGGTCGGGGCGTCACCAATGAGCAGTTCTTC
CASSGRGVTNEQFF
>TRBJ1-1|few|TRBV2|.
TGTGCCAGCAGTGGACCCACAGGGCGCACTGAAGCTTTCTTT
CASSGPTGRTEAFF
>TRBJ2-3|many|TRBV29-1|TRBD1
TGCAGCGCCCCCCGGGGACAGGGCACAGATACGCAGTATTTT
CSAPRGQGTDTQYF
>TRBJ1-1|.|TRBV9|.
TGTGCCAGCAGCGTAGGGTCAGCGAACACTGAAGCTTTCTTT
CASSVGSANTEAFF
>TRBJ1-2|few|TRBV9|TRBD1
TGTGCCAGCAGCGTTACCCCCGGGACAGGAAATTTTAACTATGGCTACACCTTC
CASSVTPGTGNFNYGYTF
>TRBJ1-5|.|TRBV30|.
TGTGCCTGGAGTAAGGGCAGTCCGGATCAGCCCCAGCATTTT
CAWSKGSPDQPQHF
>TRBJ2-1|.|TRBV7-7|.
TGTGCCAGCAGCTTAGCCCTTAAGACAGGTTACAATGAGCAGTTCTTC
CASSLALKTGYNEQFF
>TRBJ1-1|.|TRBV15|.
TGTGCCACCAGCAGAGTCAGGGGGAACACTGAAGCTTTCTTT
CATSRVRGNTEAFF
>TRBJ1-1|.|TRBV20-1|.
TGCAGTGCTACTAGGGGGTGGCCTGAAGCTTTCTTT
CSATRGWPEAFF
>TRBJ1-5|once|TRBV4-3|.
TGCGCCAGCAGCCAAGATTCCAGGGGTACTCAGCCCCAGCATTTT
CASSQDSRGTQPQHF
>TRBJ2-5|few|TRBV5-1|TRBD1
TGCGCCAGCAGCTTGGTTACAGGGGGCCAGGAGACCCAGTACTTC
CASSLVTGGQETQYF
>TRBJ1-2|many|TRBV7-2|.
TGTGCCAGCAGCTTAGTTACTTCGTCGCGGCGAACCGGGGGGGGCTACACCTTC
CASSLVTSSRRTGGGYTF
>TRBJ2-3|.|TRBV7-6|TRBD1
TGTGCCAGCAGCTTAGGGACAGGGGGCTCAGATACGCAGTATTTT
CASSLGTGGSDTQYF
>TRBJ1-1|.|TRBV6-1|.
TGTGCCAGCAGTGCCTGGGGGGGAAACACTGAAGCTTTCTTT
CASSAWGGNTEAFF
>TRBJ2-5|.|TRBV27|.
TGTGCCAGCAGCACAGGGACAGAGACCCAGTACTTC
CASSTGTETQYF
>TRBJ1-3|few|TRBV10-3|TRBD1
TGTGCCATCAGCGAAAGCGACAGGGCCATATATTTT
CAISESDRAIYF